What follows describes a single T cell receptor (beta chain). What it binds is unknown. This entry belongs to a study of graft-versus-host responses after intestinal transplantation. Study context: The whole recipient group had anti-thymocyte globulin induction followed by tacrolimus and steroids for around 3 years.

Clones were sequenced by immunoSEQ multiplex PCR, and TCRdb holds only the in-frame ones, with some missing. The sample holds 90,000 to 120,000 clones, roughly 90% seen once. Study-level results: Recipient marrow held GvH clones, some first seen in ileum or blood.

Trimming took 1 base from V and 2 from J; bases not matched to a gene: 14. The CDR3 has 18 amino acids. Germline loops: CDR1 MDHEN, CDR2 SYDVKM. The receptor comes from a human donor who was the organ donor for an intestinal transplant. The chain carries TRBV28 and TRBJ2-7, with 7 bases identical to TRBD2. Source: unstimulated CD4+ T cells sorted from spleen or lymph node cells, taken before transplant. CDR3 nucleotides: TGTGCCAGCAGTTTATTCTCCGCCTTCTCTAGCGGAGCCTACGAGCAGTACTTC. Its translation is CASSLFSAFSSGAYEQYF.